Listed below are T cell receptor beta chains from one sample, sequenced in a study of blood T cell repertoires in COVID-19. Profiling relied on immunoSEQ multiplex PCR, and the TCRdb table lists in-frame clones only, not all of them. The sample consists of some 130,000 clones, about four fifths of them appearing once. The sequenced material came from peripheral blood. The receptor source for this set is a woman aged 30 to 39 who had recovered from COVID-19. The CDR3 runs from the conserved cysteine through the conserved F or W. The D gene is left open where the match is weak. Only some rows state a clone size, as once, few, many or a class for expanded clones.

v_call,clone_size,d_call,j_call,cdr3_nt,cdr3_aa
TRBV5-6,-,TRBD1,TRBJ1-2,TGTGCCAGCAGCTTCCGGGACAGGGGGCCTGGTGGCTACACCTTC,CASSFRDRGPGGYTF
TRBV7-2,-,-,TRBJ1-1,TGTGCCAGCAGCTTAAGGCAGGGGACGCAAGCTTTCTTT,CASSLRQGTQAFF
TRBV12-3/TRBV12-4,-,-,TRBJ1-5,TGTGCCAGCAGTGGAGGGAGCAATCAGCCCCAGCATTTT,CASSGGSNQPQHF
TRBV24-1,-,-,TRBJ1-5,TGTGCCACCAGTGATTTCTCCAGCAATCAGCCCCAGCATTTT,CATSDFSSNQPQHF
TRBV7-8,-,-,TRBJ2-5,TGTGCCAGCAGCCCCGAGACAGCGCAAGAGACCCAGTACTTC,CASSPETAQETQYF
TRBV5-4,few,TRBD2,TRBJ2-1,TGTGCCAGCAGCTCCCAAGGCGGGAGAGAGTACAATGAGCAGTTCTTC,CASSSQGGREYNEQFF
TRBV2,-,-,TRBJ1-1,TGTGCCAGCAGGCCCCTACAGGGAATCCCAATCAAGACTGAAGCTTTCTTT,CASRPLQGIPIKTEAFF
TRBV29-1,-,-,TRBJ2-1,TGCAGCGTTGAAGAAGGGACGGGAGTAGGCAATGAGCAGTTCTTC,CSVEEGTGVGNEQFF
TRBV19,-,TRBD2,TRBJ2-1,TGTGCCAGTAGTATAGTTCATCGAGGAGCGGGGGGGCTTAATGAGCAGTTCTTC,CASSIVHRGAGGLNEQFF
TRBV2,-,TRBD1,TRBJ2-1,TGTGCCAGCAGTGAATTAACAGGGGTCTACAATGAGCAGTTCTTC,CASSELTGVYNEQFF
TRBV3-1/TRBV3-2,-,-,TRBJ1-5,TGTGCCAGCAGCCCAGCGGGAGGGGGTCAGCCCCAGCATTTT,CASSPAGGGQPQHF
TRBV15,-,TRBD2,TRBJ2-7,TGTGCCACCAGCAGGCCTAGCGGGGGTGCCTACGAGCAGTACTTC,CATSRPSGGAYEQYF
TRBV3-1/TRBV3-2,-,-,TRBJ1-3,TGTGCCAGCAGCCAATTTGACTCGAGCTCTGGAAACACCATATATTTT,CASSQFDSSSGNTIYF
TRBV9,-,-,TRBJ2-3,TGTGCCAGCAGCGTACCGGAGACAGATACGCAGTATTTT,CASSVPETDTQYF
TRBV6-5,-,-,TRBJ1-3,TGTGCCAGCGGCCCAGGGCGGTCTGGAAACACCATATATTTT,CASGPGRSGNTIYF
TRBV23-1,-,-,TRBJ1-1,TGCGCCAGCTTGCGGATATTAGCGATGAACACTGAAGCTTTCTTT,CASLRILAMNTEAFF
TRBV4-1,-,TRBD2,TRBJ2-1,TGCGCCAGCAGCCAAGATCTAGCGGGAGGGTACAATGAGCAGTTCTTC,CASSQDLAGGYNEQFF
TRBV5-1,-,TRBD1,TRBJ1-6,TGCGCCAGCAGCCCCCGGACAGGGGGATTACAAATCCCACCCCTCCACTTT,CASSPRTGGLQIPPLHF
TRBV11-2,-,TRBD2,TRBJ2-3,TGTGCCAGCAGCTTAAGACTAGCGGGGAGGGATACGCAGTATTTT,CASSLRLAGRDTQYF
TRBV7-8,once,TRBD1,TRBJ2-7,TGTGCCAGCAGCTTGACAGGGATTAACTCCTACGAGCAGTACTTC,CASSLTGINSYEQYF
TRBV27,few,-,TRBJ2-7,TGTGCCAGCTCACCATTCCCCCAGGGCACCTACGAGCAGTACTTC,CASSPFPQGTYEQYF
TRBV28,-,TRBD2,TRBJ2-2,TGTGCCAGCAGTTTACTAGCGGGTAACACCGGGGAGCTGTTTTTT,CASSLLAGNTGELFF
TRBV15,-,-,TRBJ1-1,TGTGCCACCAGCAGAGGGGACCTTGGGGGGACTGAAGCTTTCTTT,CATSRGDLGGTEAFF
TRBV2,-,TRBD1,TRBJ2-7,TGTGCCAGCCTGGACAGGGTCCTCTACGAGCAGTACTTC,CASLDRVLYEQYF
TRBV2,few,-,TRBJ2-6,TGTGCCAGCACCCCGCCGGAGGGGGCTATTGGGGCCAACGTCCTGACTTTC,CASTPPEGAIGANVLTF
TRBV4-2,-,-,TRBJ1-5,TGTGCCAGCAGCCCGACCGGGGATAGCAATCAGCCCCAGCATTTT,CASSPTGDSNQPQHF
TRBV18,-,-,TRBJ1-3,TGTGCCAGCTCCCGTCCGTCGGTATCTGGAAACACCATATATTTT,CASSRPSVSGNTIYF
TRBV6-1,-,-,TRBJ2-2,TGTGCCAGCAGTGAAGGGCTAGCCTTGTATGTCGGGGAGCTGTTTTTT,CASSEGLALYVGELFF
TRBV12-3/TRBV12-4,-,-,TRBJ2-5,TGTGCCAGCAGGCACCCTGGAGGGACCCAGTACTTC,CASRHPGGTQYF
TRBV5-1,-,-,TRBJ2-1,TGCGCCAGCAGCTTGGAGGGCGGGACCTACAATGAGCAGTTCTTC,CASSLEGGTYNEQFF
TRBV19,-,TRBD1,TRBJ1-2,TGTGCCAGCAGGGACAGGGAGGGCCTCTATGGCTACACCTTC,CASRDREGLYGYTF
TRBV2,-,-,TRBJ1-2,TGTGCCAGCAGTGCCGCGTATTTAGGCTACACCTTC,CASSAAYLGYTF
TRBV7-6,-,TRBD1,TRBJ2-1,TGTGCCAGCAGCGTCCGGCCCGACAGGGGGCTCGATGAGCAGTTCTTC,CASSVRPDRGLDEQFF
TRBV27,-,-,TRBJ1-2,TGTGCCAGCAGTTTGGCACAGGATTTCGGCTACACCTTC,CASSLAQDFGYTF
TRBV7-9,-,TRBD1,TRBJ1-1,TGTGCCAGCAGCCCGAGACCTGGGACAGGGAGCACTGAAGCTTTCTTT,CASSPRPGTGSTEAFF
TRBV7-3,-,-,TRBJ2-1,TGTGCCAGCAGCTTAGGGCTCGGCGGGCTCAATGAGCAGTTCTTC,CASSLGLGGLNEQFF
TRBV5-6,-,TRBD1,TRBJ1-3,TGTGCCAGCAGCTTAGGGACAGCTGACTCTGGAAACACCATATATTTT,CASSLGTADSGNTIYF
TRBV4-1,-,-,TRBJ1-3,TGCGCCAGCAGCCGCGGATCCTCTGGAAACACCATATATTTT,CASSRGSSGNTIYF